The 30 T cell receptor beta chains reported below all come from one sample, sequenced in a study of control samples from healthy donors and cancer patients. Measured with immunoSEQ multiplex PCR; TCRdb has only the in-frame clones, and not every one. Here the sample spans about 120,000 clones, nearly 95% being singletons. The sample consisted of blood. The receptors stem from a man aged 25 to 40 in good health.

The gene calls are TRBV4-1 and TRBJ2-2; D possibly corresponds to TRBD1 (5 bases). The germline V gene encodes CDR1 MGHRA and CDR2 YSYEKL. CDR3 length: 16 residues. Trimming stripped 1 base from V and 5 bases from J, with 14 bases between. CDR3 nucleotides: TGCGCCAGCAGCCAAGTGAGTCAGGGAAGGACCGGGGAGCTGTTTTTT. It encodes CASSQVSQGRTGELFF.

In this sample, this clone turned up once. This rearrangement joins TRBV5-5 to TRBJ1-5; D remains unclear. CDR1 SGHKS and CDR2 YYEKEE come from the germline V gene (reference sequence). This CDR3 spans 16 amino acids. V shed 0 bases and J shed 0 bases, with 10 bases lying between them. The CDR3 region has the DNA TGTGCCAGCAGCTTGGAGGCAGGCCATAGCAATCAGCCCCAGCATTTT. The encoded protein is CASSLEAGHSNQPQHF.

V and J are TRBV5-4 and TRBJ1-1; D gene uncertain. CDR1 and CDR2 from the germline V gene are SGHNT and YYREEE (reference sequence). V was clipped by 0 bases and J by 1 base, with 10 bases between them. CDR3 size: 15 residues. CDR3 amino acids: CASSLAGRKNTEAFF. DNA of the CDR3: TGTGCCAGCAGCTTGGCTGGGCGTAAGAACACTGAAGCTTTCTTT.

This chain uses TRBV7-2 with TRBJ1-6; 8 nucleotides match TRBD1. Looked up from germline, CDR1 is SGHTA and CDR2 is FQGNSA. This CDR3 contains 16 residues. Losses at the gene ends were 1 base for V and 10 bases for J; bases not matched to a gene: 9. The CDR3, as DNA: TGTGCCAGCAGCTTAGATGGACAGGGACAGAGATCACCCCTCCACTTT. Translation: CASSLDGQGQRSPLHF. Filled out from reference TRBV7-2 and TRBJ1-6, the complete variable domain reads GAGVSQSPSNKVTEKGKDVELRCDPISGHTALYWYRQSLGQGLEFLIYFQGNSAPDKSGLPSDRFSAERTGGSVSTLTIQRTQQEDSAVYLCASSLDGQGQRSPLHFGNGTRLTVT.

The chain uses TRBV25-1 and TRBJ2-1; no reliable D call. The CDR3 covers 14 residues. Trimming shortened V by 8 bases and J by 5 bases, and 16 bases separated the two germline ends. Per germline, CDR1 MGHDK and CDR2 SYGVNS. The CDR3 loop is CASALGLGDNEQFF. The CDR3 coding sequence is TGTGCCAGCGCTTTAGGTCTTGGTGACAATGAGCAGTTCTTC. The full variable domain, completed using reference TRBV25-1 and TRBJ2-1, is EADIYQTPRYLVIGTGKKITLECSQTMGHDKMYWYQQDPGMELHLIHYSYGVNSTEKGDLSSESTVSRIRTEHFPLTLESARPSHTSQYLCASALGLGDNEQFFGPGTRLTVL.

This chain links TRBV5-6 with TRBJ2-5, with D tentatively TRBD2 (6 bases). Germline-derived CDR1 and CDR2 are SGHDT and YYEEEE. The CDR3 sequence is 16 residues long. V gave up 3 bases and J gave up 4 bases, with 19 bases separating them. This chain's CDR3 is CASSSTGLDDRETQYF. CDR3 DNA: TGTGCCAGCAGCTCGACGGGACTCGACGATCGAGAGACCCAGTACTTC.

The chain recombines TRBV2 with TRBJ1-6, with a possible D match to TRBD1 (6 bases). The V gene's germline CDR1 is SNHLY and CDR2 FYNNEI. The CDR3 runs to 14 residues. V was pared by 6 bases and J by 0 bases, with 6 bases between. CDR3 in DNA: TGTGCCAGCAGGACAGGCTCCTATAATTCACCCCTCCACTTT. This translates into CASRTGSYNSPLHF.

V usage is TRBV24-1 and J usage is TRBJ2-5, with 12 bases lining up with TRBD2. Looked up from germline, CDR1 is KGHDR and CDR2 is SFDVKD. This CDR3 has 15 residues. V lost 9 bases to trimming and J lost 4 bases; unmatched junction nucleotides: 8. The CDR3 coding sequence is TGTGCCACCGGCACTCCGGGACTAGCGGGAGAGACCCAGTACTTC. It translates to CATGTPGLAGETQYF.

This rearrangement joins TRBV19 to TRBJ2-1, with 7 bases matching TRBD1. Per germline, CDR1 LNHDA and CDR2 SQIVND (reference sequence). V shed 4 bases and J 5 bases; nucleotides not matched to a gene: 5. This CDR3 is 14 amino acids long. The CDR3 loop is CASSTQGVNNEQFF. The CDR3 coding sequence is TGTGCCAGTAGTACTCAGGGGGTCAACAATGAGCAGTTCTTC.

This clone was detected once. This chain connects TRBV20-1 to TRBJ1-4; D unresolved. Between the trimmed V and J ends, which lost 3 bases and 7 bases, there was a span of 12 bases. CDR3 length equals 13 residues. Germline V gene lookup returns CDR1 DFQATT and CDR2 SNEGSKA (reference sequence). CDR3 DNA: TGCAGTGCTAGTCTCCCTCGCGGTGAAAAACTGTTTTTT. Translating it yields CSASLPRGEKLFF.

The gene calls are TRBV28 and TRBJ1-3; D remains ambiguous. Trimming shortened V by 3 bases and J by 4 bases, and 10 bases separated the two germline ends. This CDR3 contains 14 residues. Germline V gives CDR1 MDHEN, CDR2 SYDVKM. The CDR3 DNA follows: TGTGCCAGCAGTTTTCGGGGAAAGGGAAACACCATATATTTT. This translates into CASSFRGKGNTIYF.

The gene calls are TRBV27 and TRBJ1-4; D is ambiguous. Germline V lookup: CDR1 MNHEY, CDR2 SMNVEV (reference sequence). The CDR3 covers 16 residues. V was shortened by 3 bases and J by 5 bases, with 16 bases between the two germline ends. The CDR3: CASSLSIGRKNEKLFF. The CDR3, as DNA: TGTGCCAGCAGTTTGTCGATCGGGCGGAAGAATGAAAAACTGTTTTTT. The whole variable domain, remainder taken from reference TRBV27 and TRBJ1-4, is EAQVTQNPRYLITVTGKKLTVTCSQNMNHEYMSWYRQDPGLGLRQIYYSMNVEVTDKGDVPEGYKVSRKEKRNFPLILESPSPNQTSLYFCASSLSIGRKNEKLFFGSGTQLSVL.

V is TRBV7-9 and J is TRBJ1-2; possibly TRBD1 for D (6 bases). The V gene's germline CDR1 is SEHNR and CDR2 FQNEAQ (reference sequence). CDR3 length equals 12 residues. Trimming cost V 5 bases and J 7 bases, with 11 bases left between them. The chain's CDR3 is CASSQGGGGYTF. Written as DNA, the CDR3 is TGTGCCAGCAGCCAGGGAGGGGGTGGCTACACCTTC.

The V call is TRBV5-6, the J call TRBJ2-7; 8 bases fit TRBD1. J was trimmed by 2 bases and V by 4 bases; bases with no gene match: 11. The CDR3 has 16 amino acids. Germline V CDR1 and CDR2: SGHDT, YYEEEE. The CDR3 DNA sequence: TGTGCCAGCAGCGGGGGACAGGCAGACTACCCCTACGAGCAGTACGTC. Translation: CASSGGQADYPYEQYV.

The V and J genes are TRBV9 and TRBJ2-3; tentatively, D is TRBD1 (5 bases). The CDR3 spans 14 residues. V was pared by 4 bases and J by 2 bases, with 11 bases between. CDR1 and CDR2 from the germline V gene are SGDLS and YYNGEE. This CDR3 reads CASSTPGITDTQYF. The CDR3, as DNA: TGTGCCAGCAGCACCCCAGGGATCACAGATACGCAGTATTTT.

Points on this clone: The junction differs from germline at one of its ends, possibly a read error. This chain connects TRBV7-7 to TRBJ2-5, with 7 bases identical to TRBD2. CDR1 and CDR2 from the germline V gene are SSHAT and FNYEAQ (reference sequence). CDR3 length equals 15 residues. CDR3 loop: CASSLAGRLGETQYF. CDR3 sequence (DNA): TGTGCCAGCAGCCTAGCCGGGAGGTTGGGCGAGACCCAGTACTTC.

The chain employs TRBV6-1 and TRBJ2-7, with 8 bases identical to TRBD1. CDR1 MNHNS and CDR2 SASEGT come from the germline V gene. This CDR3 is 17 amino acids long. V shed 2 bases, J shed 5 bases, and the junction held 14 bases outside the gene matches. The CDR3 protein is CASSENPRLDREDEQYF. CDR3 in DNA: TGTGCCAGCAGTGAAAATCCTCGTCTGGACAGGGAAGACGAGCAGTACTTC.

The rearrangement links TRBV4-1 to TRBJ1-4; D ambiguous. There are 15 residues in the CDR3. CDR1 and CDR2 from the germline V gene are MGHRA and YSYEKL. Between the trimmed V and J ends, which lost 0 bases and 0 bases, there was a span of 5 bases. This CDR3 is CASSQEYATNEKLFF. Here the CDR3 DNA reads TGCGCCAGCAGCCAAGAGTACGCAACTAATGAAAAACTGTTTTTT.

The chain employs TRBV28 and TRBJ1-4; D is ambiguous. The CDR3 consists of 13 residues. With 7 bases removed from V and 6 bases from J, the gap between germline ends came to 12 bases. Germline V gives CDR1 MDHEN, CDR2 SYDVKM. CDR3 loop: CASTGSMDEKLFF. The DNA of the CDR3 is TGTGCCAGCACGGGCTCAATGGATGAAAAACTGTTTTTT.

The chain is built from TRBV5-1 and TRBJ2-4; D is unresolved. Germline V CDR1 and CDR2: SGHRS, YFSETQ. V was shortened by 0 bases and J by 1 base, with 20 bases between the two germline ends. This CDR3 contains 19 residues. The CDR3 reads CASSLGRSVEDSAKNIQYF. CDR3 DNA sequence: TGCGCCAGCAGCTTGGGCAGGAGCGTAGAGGATTCGGCCAAAAACATTCAGTACTTC.

This clone was seen more than once but under ten times. V and J are TRBV5-1 and TRBJ1-2, with 9 bases lining up with TRBD1. CDR1 and CDR2 (germline): SGHRS, YFSETQ. The V gene end was trimmed by 4 bases and the J gene end by 6 bases; junction bases not matched to a gene: 4. The CDR3 runs to 13 residues. The CDR3 sequence is CASSPWTGDGYTF. For the CDR3, the DNA is TGCGCCAGCAGCCCGTGGACAGGGGATGGCTACACCTTC.

The chain carries TRBV5-1 and TRBJ1-1; 7 nucleotides line up with TRBD1. With 2 bases clipped from V and 4 bases from J, the junction kept 8 bases outside the gene matches. Germline V gives CDR1 SGHRS, CDR2 YFSETQ. This CDR3 is built from 15 residues. CDR3 bases: TGCGCCAGCAGCTTCGGGGACAGCGGCATCACTGAAGCTTTCTTT. This encodes CASSFGDSGITEAFF. The whole variable domain, filled in from reference TRBV5-1 and TRBJ1-1, reads KAGVTQTPRYLIKTRGQQVTLSCSPISGHRSVSWYQQTPGQGLQFLFEYFSETQRNKGNFPGRFSGRQFSNSRSEMNVSTLELGDSALYLCASSFGDSGITEAFFGQGTRLTVV.

The CDR3 region is CATRGRPADTIYF. As DNA, the CDR3 is TGTGCCACCCGGGGACGTCCAGCGGACACCATATATTTT. The chain links TRBV19 to TRBJ1-3; a weak D match, TRBD1 (5 bases). This CDR3 region has 13 residues. The ends were cut back, 10 bases at V and 8 bases at J, with 18 bases in the middle. Germline lookup yields CDR1 LNHDA and CDR2 SQIVND (reference sequence).

The chain uses TRBV6-6 and TRBJ1-1; D is unresolved. CDR1 is MNHNY, CDR2 SVGAGI, per germline (reference sequence). The length of the CDR3 is 12 residues. V lost 3 bases and J 2 bases, leaving 4 bases between the germline ends. CDR3 sequence reads: CASSYYNTEAFF. CDR3 in DNA: TGTGCCAGCAGTTATTATAACACTGAAGCTTTCTTT.

In this sample, this clone turned up once. V is TRBV2 and J is TRBJ2-2; 7 bases match TRBD1. The germline CDR1 and CDR2 sequences are SNHLY and FYNNEI. The ends lost 5 bases at V and 5 bases at J; junction bases unmatched: 5. This CDR3 spans 14 amino acids. CDR3 DNA sequence: TGTGCCAGCAGTACAGGGGCTGGTACCGGGGAGCTGTTTTTT. It codes for CASSTGAGTGELFF.

A few counts support this clone. The V and J genes are TRBV29-1 and TRBJ2-2; 9 bases fit TRBD1. From germline, CDR1 is SQVTM and CDR2 ANQGSEA. The CDR3 runs 12 residues. V dropped 7 bases and J dropped 7; count of bases not matched to a gene: 4. For the CDR3, the DNA is TGCAGCGCCGACAGGGGGGACGGGGAGCTGTTTTTT. The encoded protein is CSADRGDGELFF.

The chain recombines TRBV7-9 with TRBJ2-5; D gene ambiguous. Trimming removed 2 bases from V and 5 bases from J, with 12 bases in between. The CDR3 sequence is 14 residues long. CDR1 is SEHNR, CDR2 FQNEAQ, per germline (reference sequence). The CDR3 coding sequence is TGTGCCAGCAGCTTACGCCTCGGTGGGGAGACCCAGTACTTC. It specifies CASSLRLGGETQYF. Combining the CDR3 with reference TRBV7-9 and TRBJ2-5 gives the whole variable domain DTGVSQNPRHKITKRGQNVTFRCDPISEHNRLYWYRQTLGQGPEFLTYFQNEAQLEKSRLLSDRFSAERPKGSFSTLEIQRTEQGDSAMYLCASSLRLGGETQYFGPGTRLLVL.

The CDR3 DNA follows: TGCGCCAGCAGCTTGGAACTAGCCGCGGCGGACCAGTACTTC. This codes for CASSLELAAADQYF. The chain links TRBV5-1 to TRBJ2-5, with D perhaps matching TRBD2 (6 bases). Trimming left V 0 bases short and J 10 bases short, with 16 bases between. This CDR3 is built from 14 residues. Germline V gene lookup returns CDR1 SGHRS and CDR2 YFSETQ.

The chain carries TRBV7-3 and TRBJ1-6; D might be TRBD1 (5 bases). The CDR3 runs to 15 residues. CDR1 SGHTA and CDR2 FQGTGA come from the germline V gene. V was trimmed by 6 bases and J by 8 bases, leaving 17 bases between them. CDR3 sequence: CASSWTGGRDSPLHF. CDR3 in DNA: TGTGCCAGCAGTTGGACCGGGGGGAGAGATTCACCCCTCCACTTT.

The chain links TRBV7-2 to TRBJ2-5, with 13 bases identical to TRBD2. With V trimmed by 5 bases and J by 4 bases, 7 bases remained unmatched. The CDR3 totals 16 residues. Looked up from germline, CDR1 is SGHTA and CDR2 is FQGNSA. The CDR3, as DNA: TGTGCCAGCAGCCCAGAGGGACTAGCGGGGCCAGAGACCCAGTACTTC. Translation: CASSPEGLAGPETQYF.